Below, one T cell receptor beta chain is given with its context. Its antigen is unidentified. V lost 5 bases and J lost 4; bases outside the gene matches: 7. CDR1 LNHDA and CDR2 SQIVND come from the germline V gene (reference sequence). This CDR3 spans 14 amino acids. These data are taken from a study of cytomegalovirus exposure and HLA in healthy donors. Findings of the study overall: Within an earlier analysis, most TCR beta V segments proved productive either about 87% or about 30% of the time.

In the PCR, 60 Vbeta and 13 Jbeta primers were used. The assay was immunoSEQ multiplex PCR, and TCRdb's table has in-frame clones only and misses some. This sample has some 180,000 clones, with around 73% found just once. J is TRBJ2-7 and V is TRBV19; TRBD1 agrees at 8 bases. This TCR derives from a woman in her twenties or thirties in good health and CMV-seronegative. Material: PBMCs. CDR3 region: CASSPRTGRYEQYF. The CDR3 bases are TGTGCCAGTAGTCCCCGGACAGGGCGGTACGAGCAGTACTTC.